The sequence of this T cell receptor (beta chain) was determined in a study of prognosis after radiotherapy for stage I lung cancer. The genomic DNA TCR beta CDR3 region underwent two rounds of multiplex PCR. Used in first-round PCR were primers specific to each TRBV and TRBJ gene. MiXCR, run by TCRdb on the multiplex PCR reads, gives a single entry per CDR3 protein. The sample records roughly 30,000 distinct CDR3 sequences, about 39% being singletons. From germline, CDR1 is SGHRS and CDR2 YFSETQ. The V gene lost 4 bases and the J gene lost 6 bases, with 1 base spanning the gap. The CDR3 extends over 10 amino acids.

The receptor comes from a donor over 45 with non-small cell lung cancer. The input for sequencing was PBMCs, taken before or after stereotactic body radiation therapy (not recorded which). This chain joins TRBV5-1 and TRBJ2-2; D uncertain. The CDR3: CASSPGELFF. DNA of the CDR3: TGCGCCAGCAGCCCCGGGGAGCTGTTTTTT.